These 12 T cell receptor beta chains were sequenced from one sample in a study of T-cell reconstitution after alpha-beta-depleted transplantation in children. For TCRbeta, the library was prepared with unique molecular identifiers. TCRdb reanalysed the PCR reads using MiXCR and keeps one entry per CDR3 protein. The sample lists roughly 200,000 distinct CDR3 sequences, roughly 6.6% seen once, with 4.5% to 6.5% in the top ten. This specimen was PBMCs, taken before TCRalphabeta/CD19-depleted stem cell transplant. These receptors came from a boy aged 2-9 years with acute lymphoblastic leukemia, due to receive a stem cell transplant.

This clonotype was seen a few times. In DNA, the CDR3 is TGCGCCAGCAGTTTTACAGGGAAGGAGAATCAGCCCCAGCATTTT. Protein sequence: CASSFTGKENQPQHF. J is TRBJ1-5 and V is TRBV5-1; D perhaps matches TRBD1 (6 bases). The CDR3 runs to 15 residues. Germline V gene lookup returns CDR1 SGHRS and CDR2 YFSETQ. Deletions cut 5 bases from V and 4 bases from J, with 16 bases between.

The sample holds one count of this clonotype. A much larger clone sits a single nucleotide away, making a read error possible. Given the absence of the conserved phenylalanine or tryptophan at the CDR3 end, a read error is likely. V is TRBV27 and J is TRBJ2-7, with TRBD2 matching over 11 bases. The CDR3 extends over 17 amino acids. Per germline, CDR1 MNHEY and CDR2 SMNVEV (reference sequence). Trimming took 4 bases from V and 4 from J; bases not matched to a gene: 12. CDR3 protein: CASSSLALASGGYEQYL. CDR3 bases: TGTGCCAGCAGTTCCCTCGCCCTGGCTAGCGGGGGGTACGAGCAGTACTTA.

Ten or more counts support this clonotype. The rearrangement links TRBV7-9 to TRBJ2-1; D may be TRBD2 (6 bases). Germline assignment: CDR1 SEHNR and CDR2 FQNEAQ (reference sequence). CDR3 length: 16 residues. Between the trimmed V and J ends, which lost 5 bases and 4 bases, there was a span of 18 bases. CDR3 residues: CASSPVGGVRYNEQFF. CDR3 coding DNA: TGTGCCAGCAGCCCAGTGGGGGGTGTCAGATACAATGAGCAGTTCTTC. Looking up the rest from reference TRBV7-9 and TRBJ2-1 gives the full variable domain: DTGVSQNPRHKITKRGQNVTFRCDPISEHNRLYWYRQTLGQGPEFLTYFQNEAQLEKSRLLSDRFSAERPKGSFSTLEIQRTEQGDSAMYLCASSPVGGVRYNEQFFGPGTRLTVL.

This chain uses TRBV7-6 with TRBJ2-7; D is possibly TRBD2 (6 bases). Trimming stripped 3 bases from V and 0 bases from J, with 15 bases between. The CDR3 contains 16 residues. Looked up from germline, CDR1 is SGHVS and CDR2 is FNYEAQ. This chain's CDR3 is CASSLQPGTLSYEQYF. Written as DNA, the CDR3 is TGTGCCAGCAGCTTGCAGCCCGGGACTCTCTCCTACGAGCAGTACTTC.

Only a few counts were recorded for this clonotype. V is TRBV12-3 or TRBV12-4 and J is TRBJ1-4; tentatively, D is TRBD1 (5 bases). The CDR3 totals 13 residues. V lost 7 bases, J lost 8 bases, and 14 bases lay in between. The CDR3 reads CASNPSGGEKLFF. The DNA for the CDR3 is TGTGCCAGCAATCCTAGCGGGGGGGAAAAACTGTTTTTT.

This clonotype was seen ten or more times. V usage is TRBV3-1 and J usage is TRBJ2-2; D is ambiguous. The CDR3 has 17 amino acids. The germline V gene has CDR1 LGHDT and CDR2 YNNKEL (reference sequence). V dropped 0 bases and J dropped 5 bases, with 16 bases sitting between them. The CDR3 protein is CASSQDTGTPGTGELFF. The CDR3, as DNA: TGTGCCAGCAGCCAAGATACGGGCACCCCAGGTACCGGGGAGCTGTTTTTT. Variable domain in full (rest from reference TRBV3-1 and TRBJ2-2): DTAVSQTPKYLVTQMGNDKSIKCEQNLGHDTMYWYKQDSKKFLKIMFSYNNKELIINETVPNRFSPKSPDKAHLNLHINSLELGDSAVYFCASSQDTGTPGTGELFFGEGSRLTVL.

In its sample, this clonotype was seen many times. CDR3 protein: CSARDLSGGLYNEQFF. In DNA, the CDR3 is TGCAGTGCTAGAGATCTCAGCGGGGGGCTCTACAATGAGCAGTTCTTC. The chain links TRBV20-1 to TRBJ2-1; TRBD2 agrees at 9 bases. The CDR3 loop spans 16 amino acids. V was clipped by 0 bases and J by 3 bases; unmatched bases: 6. Germline CDR1 is DFQATT and CDR2 is SNEGSKA (reference sequence).

The gene calls are TRBV29-1 and TRBJ2-5, with D maybe TRBD1 (5 bases). Germline V CDR1 and CDR2: SQVTM, ANQGSEA. The CDR3 loop spans 13 amino acids. The V gene lost 4 bases and the J gene lost 5 bases, with 14 bases spanning the gap. In DNA form, the CDR3 reads TGCAGCGTTGGGCTCCCAGGGCGGGAGACCCAGTACTTC. The encoded protein is CSVGLPGRETQYF.

This clonotype appeared a few times. The CDR3 protein is CASSQGADAGYNEQFF. The CDR3 region has the DNA TGTGCCAGCAGCCAAGGGGCGGACGCGGGATACAATGAGCAGTTCTTC. The chain is built from TRBV14 and TRBJ2-1; tentative D call: TRBD2 (6 bases). Germline V gene data show CDR1 as SGHDN and CDR2 as FVKESK. The V end was cut by 1 base, the J end by 4 bases, with 14 bases between. CDR3 size: 16 residues.

This clonotype was observed many times. The V and J genes are TRBV5-1 and TRBJ2-3, with D possibly being TRBD2 (6 bases). Germline lookup yields CDR1 SGHRS and CDR2 YFSETQ. The V end was cut by 4 bases, the J end by 6 bases, with 15 bases between. The CDR3 contains 14 residues. The DNA for the CDR3 is TGCGCCAGCAGCCCGGGACTGTCGAGGGATACGCAGTATTTT. This encodes CASSPGLSRDTQYF.

In this sample, this clonotype turned up many times. The rearrangement uses TRBV9 and TRBJ2-5, with D hard to call. The CDR3 length is 14 residues. Trimming cost V 0 bases and J 4 bases, with 10 bases left between them. In germline, CDR1 is SGDLS, CDR2 YYNGEE. The CDR3 DNA follows: TGTGCCAGCAGCGTAGCACCAGGAAGAGAGACCCAGTACTTC. Its protein product is CASSVAPGRETQYF.

V and J are TRBV5-1 and TRBJ2-1; 15 bases fit TRBD2. V lost 4 bases and J lost 7; bases outside the gene matches: 6. This CDR3 has 16 residues. Germline-derived CDR1 and CDR2 are SGHRS and YFSETQ. CDR3 amino acids: CASSRWTSGRENEQFF. CDR3 sequence (DNA): TGCGCCAGCAGCCGTTGGACTAGCGGGAGGGAGAATGAGCAGTTCTTC.